These T cell receptor beta chains were read from a single sample in a study of shared clonotypes between healthy human individuals. The table came from immunoSEQ multiplex PCR; TCRdb's copy has only in-frame clones and leaves some out. The top ten clones hold around 1.2% of a sample with about 1,800,000 clones, about 95% of them seen once. Specimen: naive CD8+ T cells sorted from blood. The receptor set was obtained from a man aged 18 to 29 in good health. CDR3s leave out the opening cysteine and the closing phenylalanine or tryptophan. The order of the fields is J gene, D gene, V gene, CDR3 protein. A D gene is named only where the DNA matches it firmly.

j_call: TRBJ1-3
d_call: NA
v_call: TRBV6-5
cdr3_aa: ASMDSGNTIY

j_call: TRBJ1-1
d_call: NA
v_call: TRBV9
cdr3_aa: ASSPGAQNMNTEAF

j_call: TRBJ2-7
d_call: TRBD2
v_call: TRBV18
cdr3_aa: ASSRPLAYPY

j_call: TRBJ2-2
d_call: TRBD1
v_call: TRBV15
cdr3_aa: ATSTGQGGTGELF

j_call: TRBJ2-1
d_call: NA
v_call: TRBV9
cdr3_aa: ASSVDGSGYNEQF

j_call: TRBJ2-4
d_call: NA
v_call: TRBV5-1
cdr3_aa: ASSLRTTDIQY

j_call: TRBJ2-1
d_call: TRBD2
v_call: TRBV25-1
cdr3_aa: ASSPSRSGSYNEQF

j_call: TRBJ2-7
d_call: TRBD1
v_call: TRBV5-6
cdr3_aa: ASSLIRGPYEQY

j_call: TRBJ2-7
d_call: TRBD1
v_call: TRBV25-1
cdr3_aa: ASTPGGGEQY

j_call: TRBJ2-5
d_call: TRBD2
v_call: TRBV13
cdr3_aa: ASSSHLAGVQETQY

j_call: TRBJ1-2
d_call: NA
v_call: TRBV5-6
cdr3_aa: ASSLWGADYGYT

j_call: TRBJ2-1
d_call: NA
v_call: TRBV2
cdr3_aa: ASTAQGFNEQF

j_call: TRBJ2-3
d_call: NA
v_call: TRBV28
cdr3_aa: ASRIRVSSGHLPPDTQY

j_call: TRBJ2-1
d_call: NA
v_call: TRBV5-1
cdr3_aa: ASSLDGGVDNEQF

j_call: TRBJ1-1
d_call: NA
v_call: TRBV27
cdr3_aa: ASSSTRGGTEAF

j_call: TRBJ1-1
d_call: NA
v_call: TRBV11-2
cdr3_aa: ASSLRAGYTEAF

j_call: TRBJ1-2
d_call: TRBD1
v_call: TRBV29-1
cdr3_aa: SVEAGGYGYT

j_call: TRBJ2-5
d_call: NA
v_call: TRBV7-2
cdr3_aa: ASSPDSEETQY

j_call: TRBJ1-1
d_call: TRBD1
v_call: TRBV29-1
cdr3_aa: SVGTGLAVAF

j_call: TRBJ2-5
d_call: TRBD1
v_call: TRBV6-5
cdr3_aa: ASSATGGPGETQY

j_call: TRBJ1-2
d_call: NA
v_call: TRBV14
cdr3_aa: ASSQEHWTASVYGYT

j_call: TRBJ1-6
d_call: TRBD1
v_call: TRBV7-9
cdr3_aa: ASSEDRVSSPLH

j_call: TRBJ2-7
d_call: NA
v_call: TRBV5-8
cdr3_aa: ASSLYGALDEQY

j_call: TRBJ2-3
d_call: NA
v_call: TRBV30
cdr3_aa: AWSGGGGDTQY

j_call: TRBJ2-5
d_call: NA
v_call: TRBV28
cdr3_aa: ASSSLGQSWEETQY

j_call: TRBJ1-5
d_call: NA
v_call: TRBV7-6
cdr3_aa: ASSLGPNQPQH

j_call: TRBJ2-3
d_call: NA
v_call: TRBV27
cdr3_aa: ASSFLGQITDTQY

j_call: TRBJ1-2
d_call: NA
v_call: TRBV5-4
cdr3_aa: ASSFGAKPNGYT

j_call: TRBJ2-7
d_call: TRBD1
v_call: TRBV2
cdr3_aa: ASSEEGNIRDRAYEQY

j_call: TRBJ2-7
d_call: NA
v_call: TRBV6-5
cdr3_aa: ASSSGPGDYEQY

j_call: TRBJ1-2
d_call: NA
v_call: TRBV16
cdr3_aa: ASSRLGGPVGYT

j_call: TRBJ2-7
d_call: TRBD2
v_call: TRBV6-5
cdr3_aa: ASSYSSGRVLYEQY

j_call: TRBJ2-2
d_call: NA
v_call: TRBV7-6
cdr3_aa: ASSNYQGLDTGELF

j_call: TRBJ1-1
d_call: TRBD1
v_call: TRBV27
cdr3_aa: ASSLGPGTVNTEAF

j_call: TRBJ2-7
d_call: NA
v_call: TRBV4-1
cdr3_aa: ASSQGQVSYEQY

j_call: TRBJ2-7
d_call: NA
v_call: TRBV5-6
cdr3_aa: ASSLSSHEQY

j_call: TRBJ2-1
d_call: TRBD1
v_call: TRBV11-2
cdr3_aa: ASSLGPGTGDNEQF

j_call: TRBJ1-1
d_call: NA
v_call: TRBV7-6
cdr3_aa: ASSPWTEIVNTEAF

j_call: TRBJ1-4
d_call: TRBD1
v_call: TRBV6-6
cdr3_aa: ASSPHRQGVNEKLF

j_call: TRBJ1-4
d_call: TRBD1
v_call: TRBV27
cdr3_aa: ASRDRRGEKLF

j_call: TRBJ1-2
d_call: NA
v_call: TRBV7-9
cdr3_aa: ASSSSTGGPMGYGYT

j_call: TRBJ1-2
d_call: NA
v_call: TRBV5-8
cdr3_aa: ASSLDSPTYGYT